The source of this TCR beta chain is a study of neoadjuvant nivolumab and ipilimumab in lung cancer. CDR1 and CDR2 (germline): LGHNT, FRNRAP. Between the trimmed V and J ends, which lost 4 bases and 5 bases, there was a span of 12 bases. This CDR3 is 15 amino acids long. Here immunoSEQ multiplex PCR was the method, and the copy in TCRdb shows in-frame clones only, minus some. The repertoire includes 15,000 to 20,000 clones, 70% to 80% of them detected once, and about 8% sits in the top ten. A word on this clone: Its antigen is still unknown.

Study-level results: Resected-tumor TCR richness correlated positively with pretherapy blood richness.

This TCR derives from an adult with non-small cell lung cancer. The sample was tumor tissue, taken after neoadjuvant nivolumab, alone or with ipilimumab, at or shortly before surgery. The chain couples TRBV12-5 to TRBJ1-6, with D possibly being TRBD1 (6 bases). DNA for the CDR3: TGTGCTAGTGGTTATGTCACAGGGAATAATTCACCCCTCCACTTT. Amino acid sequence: CASGYVTGNNSPLHF.